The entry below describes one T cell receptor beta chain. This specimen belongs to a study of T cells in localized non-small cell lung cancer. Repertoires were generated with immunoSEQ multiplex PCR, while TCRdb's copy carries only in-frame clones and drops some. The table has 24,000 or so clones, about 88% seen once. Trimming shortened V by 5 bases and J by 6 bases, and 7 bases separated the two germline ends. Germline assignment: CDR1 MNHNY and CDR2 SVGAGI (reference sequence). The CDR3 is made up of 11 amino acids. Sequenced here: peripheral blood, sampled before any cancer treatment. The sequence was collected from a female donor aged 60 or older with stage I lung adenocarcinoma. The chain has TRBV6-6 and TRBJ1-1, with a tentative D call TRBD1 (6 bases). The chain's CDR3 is CASSPGAEAFF. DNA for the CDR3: TGTGCCAGCAGTCCAGGGGCTGAAGCTTTCTTT.